One and the same sample provided the 19 T cell receptor beta chains below, sequenced in a study of graft-versus-host responses after intestinal transplantation (dated by TCRdb to the early 2020s). The library was built by means of the immunoSEQ multiplex PCR assay. In TCRdb, the immuneACCESS table is reduced to in-frame sequences with V and J assigned. These tables do not hold every clone; where another copy was compared, an unresolved V gene accounts for under half, and the others remain unexplained. The sample contains fewer than 10,000 clones, roughly 90% of them found a single time. The ten top clones hold roughly 9.5% of the sample. The starting material was PBMCs, obtained 240 to 250 days after intestinal transplant. These receptors all stem from a human patient who received an intestinal transplant, so some T cells may come from the graft donor.

The rearrangement links TRBV6-5 to TRBJ1-4; D remains ambiguous. CDR1 is MNHEY, CDR2 SVGAGI, per germline. This CDR3 contains 13 residues. The germline V and J ends were trimmed by 6 bases and 8 bases, with 13 bases remaining between them. The CDR3 region is CASRPEGREKLFF. CDR3 DNA: TGTGCCAGCAGACCCGAAGGAAGGGAAAAACTGTTTTTT.

The J gene is TRBJ2-7, the V gene TRBV11-2; D may be TRBD1 (6 bases). CDR1 and CDR2 (germline): SGHAT, FQNNGV. The CDR3 contains 14 residues. V was trimmed by 1 base and J by 2 bases, leaving 9 bases between them. CDR3 in DNA: TGTGCCAGCAGCTTAGTACAGGGCCCCTACGAGCAGTACTTC. Amino acids: CASSLVQGPYEQYF.

The chain carries TRBV7-3 and TRBJ2-2; 8 nucleotides align to TRBD1. CDR1 is SGHTA, CDR2 FQGTGA, per germline. This CDR3 spans 18 amino acids. V lost 5 bases, J lost 1 base, and 12 bases stayed unmatched. The CDR3 protein is CASSARRTGHGNTGELFF. The CDR3 nucleotides are TGTGCCAGCAGCGCAAGACGGACAGGGCACGGGAACACCGGGGAGCTGTTTTTT.

This clone was detected once. J is TRBJ1-1 and V is TRBV19; D possibly corresponds to TRBD1 (5 bases). CDR1 and CDR2 from the germline V gene are LNHDA and SQIVND (reference sequence). Trimming cost V 7 bases and J 1 base, with 22 bases left between them. CDR3 length: 17 amino acids. CDR3 DNA sequence: TGTGCCAGTAAAAATATCGGGGCCGGGAGGAGGAACACTGAAGCTTTCTTT. This translates into CASKNIGAGRRNTEAFF.

This chain's CDR3 is CASGLTRTGTSGNTIYF. In DNA, the CDR3 is TGTGCTAGTGGTTTGACCCGGACAGGTACCTCTGGAAACACCATATATTTT. V is TRBV12-5 and J is TRBJ1-3; TRBD1 agrees at 7 bases. This CDR3 has 17 residues. CDR1 and CDR2 from the germline V gene are LGHNT and FRNRAP. J lost 0 bases, V lost 2 bases, and 7 bases had no gene match.

The rearrangement links TRBV4-2 to TRBJ1-2, with D uncertain. This CDR3 region has 11 residues. Germline CDR1 and CDR2: LGHNA and YNFKEQ. Trimming left V 9 bases short and J 8 bases short, with 13 bases between. The CDR3 protein is CASLGPTGYTF. In DNA form, the CDR3 reads TGTGCCAGTCTCGGGCCTACAGGCTACACCTTC.

V usage is TRBV15 and J usage is TRBJ2-3, with 12 bases fitting TRBD2. The CDR3 length is 17 residues. Germline CDR1 reads LNHNV; CDR2 reads YYDKDF (reference sequence). V was pared by 5 bases and J by 4 bases, with 10 bases of the junction left unmatched. The CDR3 DNA reads as TGTGCCACCAGCGCCCGACTAGCGGGAGACGCAGCAGATACGCAGTATTTT. This codes for CATSARLAGDAADTQYF.

This sequence joins TRBV14 and TRBJ2-3; tentative D call: TRBD2 (6 bases). The CDR3 length is 16 residues. Trimming left V 0 bases short and J 2 bases short, with 12 bases between. The germline V gene encodes CDR1 SGHDN and CDR2 FVKESK. The CDR3 DNA sequence: TGTGCCAGCAGCCAAGAGAGGGGAGGCTTCACAGATACGCAGTATTTT. Translating gives CASSQERGGFTDTQYF. The variable domain in full, completed from reference TRBV14 and TRBJ2-3, reads EAGVTQFPSHSVIEKGQTVTLRCDPISGHDNLYWYRRVMGKEIKFLLHFVKESKQDESGMPNNRFLAERTGGTYSTLKVQPAELEDSGVYFCASSQERGGFTDTQYFGPGTRLTVL.

The DNA of the CDR3 is TGTGCCAGCAGTTTATCTGTTGCAGGGGTTAACGAGCAGTACTTC. Translating it yields CASSLSVAGVNEQYF. The chain combines TRBV27 with TRBJ2-7, with a possible D match to TRBD1 (6 bases). The CDR3 spans 15 residues. The V and J ends lost 0 bases and 5 bases respectively, with 14 bases between them. Looked up from germline, CDR1 is MNHEY and CDR2 is SMNVEV (reference sequence).

This sequence joins TRBV7-2 and TRBJ2-7, with D perhaps being TRBD1 or TRBD2 (5 bases each). V was pared by 3 bases and J by 2 bases, with 20 bases between. CDR3 length equals 17 residues. Per germline, CDR1 SGHTA and CDR2 FQGNSA. The CDR3 region has the DNA TGTGCCAGCAGCTTCACTAGGTTATCGGGGACCCCCTACGAGCAGTACTTC. Its protein product is CASSFTRLSGTPYEQYF.

The V call is TRBV5-1, the J call TRBJ2-3, with 9 bases aligning to TRBD2. Germline V lookup: CDR1 SGHRS, CDR2 YFSETQ. V lost 0 bases, J lost 1 base, and 6 bases stayed unmatched. The length of the CDR3 is 17 residues. For the CDR3, the DNA is TGCGCCAGCAGCTTGGCCGCTCTAGCGGGGCGCACAGATACGCAGTATTTT. This codes for CASSLAALAGRTDTQYF.

The gene calls are TRBV7-3 and TRBJ1-3, with no clear D. V was clipped by 5 bases and J by 1 base, with 9 bases between them. CDR3 size: 14 residues. From germline, CDR1 is SGHTA and CDR2 FQGTGA. This CDR3 is CASSLAGSGNTIYF. The CDR3 nucleotides are TGTGCCAGCAGCCTAGCGGGGTCTGGAAACACCATATATTTT.

A remark on this clone: A junction boundary mismatches the germline segment, possibly from a read error. CDR3 loop: CASSTGTSSKTIQYF. Here the CDR3 DNA reads TGTGCCAGCAGCACCGGGACTAGCTCCAAAACCATTCAGTACTTC. V gene TRBV5-5 combines with J gene TRBJ2-4; 9 bases are shared with TRBD2. The CDR3 contains 15 residues. Germline V gene lookup returns CDR1 SGHKS and CDR2 YYEKEE (reference sequence).

The CDR3 here is CASSPQGEFPNSPLHF. The CDR3 nucleotides read TGCGCCAGCAGCCCACAAGGGGAGTTTCCTAATTCACCCCTCCACTTT. The V call is TRBV5-1, the J call TRBJ1-6, with D maybe TRBD1 (5 bases). The CDR3 loop spans 16 amino acids. Looked up from germline, CDR1 is SGHRS and CDR2 is YFSETQ. V was pared by 4 bases and J by 6 bases, with 17 bases between.

The table lists this clone with a count of one. The rearrangement links TRBV13 to TRBJ2-7, with TRBD2 matching 13 bases. J gave up 2 bases and V 5 bases, and 6 bases lay outside the gene matches. Germline lookup yields CDR1 PRHDT and CDR2 FYEKMQ (reference sequence). The CDR3 is 16 residues long. The CDR3, as DNA: TGTGCCAGCAGCAGGGGGACTAGCGGGACCCCCTACGAGCAGTACTTC. Its translation is CASSRGTSGTPYEQYF.

The V gene is TRBV7-3, the J gene TRBJ2-3; tentatively, D is TRBD2 (5 bases). Germline CDR1 and CDR2: SGHTA and FQGTGA. The CDR3 extends over 15 amino acids. Trimming left V 5 bases short and J 2 bases short, with 14 bases between. The CDR3 loop reads CASSPLGELTDTQYF. As DNA, the CDR3 is TGTGCCAGCAGCCCCCTCGGGGAACTCACAGATACGCAGTATTTT.

The rearrangement links TRBV6-4 to TRBJ1-4, with D possibly being TRBD1 (6 bases). The CDR3 is made up of 16 amino acids. Deletions cut 6 bases from V and 7 bases from J, with 21 bases between. CDR1 is MRHNA and CDR2 is SNTAGT in the germline V gene. DNA of the CDR3: TGTGCCAGCAGAGAGAAAAGGGGGAGTATAAGTGAAAAACTGTTTTTT. Protein product: CASREKRGSISEKLFF.

This chain joins TRBV7-3 and TRBJ2-1; D ambiguous. The CDR3 extends over 15 amino acids. Germline CDR1 reads SGHTA; CDR2 reads FQGTGA. Trimming left V 6 bases short and J 0 bases short, with 12 bases between. This CDR3 is CASSQQSSSYNEQFF. The CDR3 DNA reads TGTGCCAGCAGTCAACAGTCGAGCTCCTACAATGAGCAGTTCTTC.

The V gene is TRBV11-2, the J gene TRBJ2-7; 12 positions agree with TRBD2. The trim removed 5 bases at V and 2 bases at J, leaving 10 bases unmatched. The germline V gene encodes CDR1 SGHAT and CDR2 FQNNGV. This CDR3 contains 17 residues. The CDR3 is CASSSLGGTSGPYEQYF. As DNA, the CDR3 is TGTGCCAGCAGCAGCTTAGGTGGGACTAGCGGGCCCTACGAGCAGTACTTC.